The T cell receptor beta chain described here comes from a study of blood T cell repertoires in COVID-19. Study-level information: Sources were T cells, B-cell-depleted T cells, or PBMCs; the material itself was cDNA or gDNA.

The protocol was immunoSEQ multiplex PCR, while the TCRdb copy is restricted to in-frame clones and leaves out a portion. The sample yields fewer than 350,000 clones, approximately 91% seen once. The CDR3 covers 16 residues. J was trimmed by 2 bases and V by 3 bases; bases with no gene match: 9. The germline V gene has CDR1 MNHEY and CDR2 SMNVEV (reference sequence). This receptor was obtained from a young man with active or convalescent COVID-19. Source material: peripheral blood. The chain combines TRBV27 with TRBJ2-5; 7 nucleotides agree with TRBD1. CDR3 residues: CASSFFRDSPQETQYF. The CDR3, as DNA: TGTGCCAGCAGTTTCTTCCGGGACAGTCCTCAAGAGACCCAGTACTTC.